The 4 T cell receptor beta chains below come from one sample, sequenced in a study of response to subunit inactivated influenza vaccine. TCRdb redid the calling of the RT-PCR reads with MiXCR, one entry per CDR3 protein. The table shows fewer than 800,000 distinct CDR3 sequences, with 15% to 18% occurring only once. Sequencing was performed on PBMCs from blood, taken 11 to 12 days after vaccination. Source of these receptors: a man in his forties or fifties who received an inactivated influenza vaccine.

The chain joins TRBV11-1 to TRBJ2-3, with 13 nucleotides matching TRBD2. The V and J ends lost 3 bases and 0 bases, in that order; junction bases with no gene match: 12. Germline lookup yields CDR1 SGHAT and CDR2 FQDESV (reference sequence). The CDR3 covers 20 residues. CDR3 DNA sequence: TGTGCCAGCAGCTTTGCGGAGCTAAGACTAGCGGGGGGAAGCACAGATACGCAGTATTTT. Amino acid sequence: CASSFAELRLAGGSTDTQYF. Variable domain in full (rest from reference TRBV11-1 and TRBJ2-3): EAEVAQSPRYKITEKSQAVAFWCDPISGHATLYWYRQILGQGPELLVQFQDESVVDDSQLPKDRFSAERLKGVDSTLKIQPAELGDSAMYLCASSFAELRLAGGSTDTQYFGPGTRLTVL.

The rearrangement joins TRBV5-5 to TRBJ2-2; D is possibly TRBD1 (6 bases). The CDR3 consists of 16 residues. Looked up from germline, CDR1 is SGHKS and CDR2 is YYEKEE (reference sequence). V dropped 0 bases and J dropped 4 bases, with 13 bases sitting between them. The CDR3 region has the DNA TGTGCCAGCAGCTTGGCCTTGGGGGCGGCCACCGGGGAGCTGTTTTTT. As protein: CASSLALGAATGELFF.

In regard to this clonotype: Likely a read error: the CDR3 ends without its conserved phenylalanine or tryptophan. This chain links TRBV5-4 with TRBJ1-2, with 7 bases aligning to TRBD1. CDR1 is SGHNT and CDR2 is YYREEE in the germline V gene (reference sequence). This CDR3 is 14 amino acids long. V dropped 0 bases and J dropped 4; count of bases not matched to a gene: 3. The chain's CDR3 is CASSLGQGSYGYTL. Here the CDR3 DNA reads TGTGCCAGCAGCTTGGGACAGGGAAGCTATGGCTACACCTTG.

Only a few counts were recorded for this clonotype. The junction departs from the called germline gene at one end, perhaps through a read error. The rearrangement joins TRBV2 to TRBJ2-5; 7 nucleotides align to TRBD2. Germline CDR1 SNHLY, CDR2 FYNNEI. This CDR3 has 15 amino acids. The CDR3 DNA reads TGTGCCAGCAGCGAAGCCCTAGCGGCCCAAGAGACCCAGTACTTC. It is translated as CASSEALAAQETQYF. Based on the CDR3 plus reference TRBV2 and TRBJ2-5, the full variable domain is EPEVTQTPSHQVTQMGQEVILRCVPISNHLYFYWYRQILGQKVEFLVSFYNNEISEKSEIFDDQFSVERPDGSNFTLKIRSTKLEDSAMYFCASSEALAAQETQYFGPGTRLLVL.